This TCR beta chain came from a study of CD8 T cells in ankylosing spondylitis (dated by TCRdb to 2015 to 2018). Notes on the research overall: To find TCR variants linked to disease, the study profiled T cell receptor beta repertoires in ankylosing spondylitis patients and healthy donors. In total, the full study cohort was made up of some 110 healthy donors and 25 ankylosing spondylitis patients. Peripheral blood was sampled, and synovial fluid was additionally collected from ankylosing spondylitis patients. Results the study describes overall, beyond this receptor: Some of the motif variants had been reported before in the synovial fluid and blood of reactive arthritis patients, a finding that suggests common disease-initiation mechanisms. The disease-linked clones had a CD8+ phenotype and were found at relatively low frequencies in peripheral blood. Blood from ankylosing spondylitis patients appeared to be characterized by a TCR beta motif composed of roughly eight highly homologous amino acid variants. Significant enrichment of the disease-linked clones was reported in matched synovial fluid samples from ankylosing spondylitis patients.

V loses 1 base of germline sequence and J loses 5 bases, and the interval between the two ends is 9 bases. The germline V gene encodes CDR1 SGHTA and CDR2 FQGNSA. The cysteine opens and the phenylalanine closes a CDR3 of 14 amino acids. The sequence is cut down to CDR3 DNA, 42 bases in frame from base 1. This clonotype was found a few times. The clone's antigen remains unknown. No much larger clonotype is one base removed from it; base qualities were not supplied. Sequenced on an Illumina HiSeq 2500. TCR beta libraries were prepared by quantitative 5'-RACE with molecular barcodes. Under the source paper's analysis protocol: A new computational method based on a probabilistic model of VDJ rearrangement was used to identify disease-linked TCR variants. The raw public data were reprocessed by TCRdb itself: fastp quality trimming at Q25, MiXCR clonotype calling, in-frame beta chains only. Rows with a matching CDR3 protein are joined into one entry that keeps the most common DNA and genes. For this entry, the V and J calls and clone size follow TCRdb and not the study's own pipeline. The sample yields around 280,000 distinct CDR3 sequences; about 19% were counted once. 7.5% to 9% of the sample goes to the ten largest clones.

Sequencing used blood, either unsorted or a sorted T cell fraction (not recorded which). This clonotype was obtained from a male donor with ankylosing spondylitis or in good health (not recorded which). The chain is made from TRBV7-2 and TRBJ1-5; the D gene identity is not certain. The CDR3 region reads CASSLGVSDQPQHF. The bases are TGTGCCAGCAGCTTAGGGGTATCGGATCAGCCCCAGCATTTT.